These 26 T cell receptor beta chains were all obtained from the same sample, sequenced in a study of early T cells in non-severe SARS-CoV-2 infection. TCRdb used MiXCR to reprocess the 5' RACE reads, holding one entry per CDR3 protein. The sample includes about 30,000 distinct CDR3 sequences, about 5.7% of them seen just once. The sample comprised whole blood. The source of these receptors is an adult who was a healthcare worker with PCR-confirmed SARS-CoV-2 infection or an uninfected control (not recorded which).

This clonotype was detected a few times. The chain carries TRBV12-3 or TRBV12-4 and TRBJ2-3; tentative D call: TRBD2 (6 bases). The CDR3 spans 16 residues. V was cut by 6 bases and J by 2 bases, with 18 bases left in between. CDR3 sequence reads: CASSQGEGGATDTQYF. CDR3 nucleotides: TGTGCCAGCAGCCAGGGAGAGGGCGGGGCCACAGATACGCAGTATTTT.

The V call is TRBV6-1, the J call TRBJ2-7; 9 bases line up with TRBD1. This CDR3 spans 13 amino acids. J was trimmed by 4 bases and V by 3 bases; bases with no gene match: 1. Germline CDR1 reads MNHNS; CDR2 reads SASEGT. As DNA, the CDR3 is TGTGCCAGCAGTGAGGACAGGGGTTACGAGCAGTACTTC. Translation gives CASSEDRGYEQYF.

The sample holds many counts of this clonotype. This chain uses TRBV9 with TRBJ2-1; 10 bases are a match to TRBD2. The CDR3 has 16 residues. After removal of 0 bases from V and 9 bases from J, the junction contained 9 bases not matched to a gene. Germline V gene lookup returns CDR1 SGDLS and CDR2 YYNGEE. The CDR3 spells CASSVDPSGRAGEQFF. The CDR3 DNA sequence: TGTGCCAGCAGCGTAGATCCCAGCGGGAGGGCGGGTGAGCAGTTCTTC.

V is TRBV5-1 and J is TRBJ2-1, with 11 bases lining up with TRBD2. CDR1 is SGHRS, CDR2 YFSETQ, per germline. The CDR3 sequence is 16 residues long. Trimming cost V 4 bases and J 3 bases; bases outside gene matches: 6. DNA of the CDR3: TGCGCCAGCAGCCTCCGGACTAGCGGGCTCTACAATGAGCAGTTCTTC. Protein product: CASSLRTSGLYNEQFF. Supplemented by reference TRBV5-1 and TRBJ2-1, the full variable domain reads KAGVTQTPRYLIKTRGQQVTLSCSPISGHRSVSWYQQTPGQGLQFLFEYFSETQRNKGNFPGRFSGRQFSNSRSEMNVSTLELGDSALYLCASSLRTSGLYNEQFFGPGTRLTVL.

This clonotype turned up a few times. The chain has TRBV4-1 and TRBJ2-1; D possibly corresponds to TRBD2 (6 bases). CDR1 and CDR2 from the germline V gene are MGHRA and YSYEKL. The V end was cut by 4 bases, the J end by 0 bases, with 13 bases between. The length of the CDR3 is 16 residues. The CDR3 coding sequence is TGCGCCAGCAGCCGAGTAGGGAGGAGCTCCTACAATGAGCAGTTCTTC. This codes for CASSRVGRSSYNEQFF.

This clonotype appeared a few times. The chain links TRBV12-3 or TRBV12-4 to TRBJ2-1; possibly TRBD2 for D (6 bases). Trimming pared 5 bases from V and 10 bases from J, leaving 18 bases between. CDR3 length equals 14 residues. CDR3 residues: CASSGARRRGEQFF. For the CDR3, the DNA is TGTGCCAGCAGTGGGGCGCGGAGGCGGGGAGAGCAGTTCTTC.

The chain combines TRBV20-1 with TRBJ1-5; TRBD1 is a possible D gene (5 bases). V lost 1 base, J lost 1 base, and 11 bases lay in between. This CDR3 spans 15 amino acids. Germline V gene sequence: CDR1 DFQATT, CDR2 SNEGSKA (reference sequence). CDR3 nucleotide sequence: TGCAGTGCTAGAGTGGGGGGAATCAGCAATCAGCCCCAGCATTTT. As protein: CSARVGGISNQPQHF.

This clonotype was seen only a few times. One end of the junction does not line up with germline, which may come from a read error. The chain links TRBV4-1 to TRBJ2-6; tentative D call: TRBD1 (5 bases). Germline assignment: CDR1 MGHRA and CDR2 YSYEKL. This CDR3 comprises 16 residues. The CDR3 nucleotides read TGCGCCAGCAGCCAAGACAGGAGCTCTGGGGCCAACGTCCTGATTTTC. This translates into CASSQDRSSGANVLIF.

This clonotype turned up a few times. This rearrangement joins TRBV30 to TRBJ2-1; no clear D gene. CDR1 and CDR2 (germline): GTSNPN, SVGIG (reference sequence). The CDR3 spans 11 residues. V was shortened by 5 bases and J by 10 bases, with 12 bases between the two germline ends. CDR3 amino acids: CAWGLGGEQFF. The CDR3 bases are TGTGCCTGGGGGCTTGGCGGCGAGCAGTTCTTC. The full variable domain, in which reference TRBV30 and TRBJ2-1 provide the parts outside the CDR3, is SQTIHQWPATLVQPVGSPLSLECTVEGTSNPNLYWYRQAAGRGLQLLFYSVGIGQISSEVPQNLSASRPQDRQFILSSKKLLLSDSGFYLCAWGLGGEQFFGPGTRLTVL.

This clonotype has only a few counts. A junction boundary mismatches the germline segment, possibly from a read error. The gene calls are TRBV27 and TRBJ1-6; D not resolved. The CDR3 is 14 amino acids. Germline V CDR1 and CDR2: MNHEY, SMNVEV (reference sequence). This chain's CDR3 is CASSLVRGNSPLHF. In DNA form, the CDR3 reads TGTGCCAGCAGTTTAGTAAGAGGGAATTCGCCCCTCCACTTT.

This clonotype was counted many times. The DNA for the CDR3 is TGTGCCAGCAGTTTAGCCACCGGGTCTGGCTACACCTTC. It translates to CASSLATGSGYTF. V usage is TRBV12-3 or TRBV12-4 and J usage is TRBJ1-2; no definite D call. This CDR3 contains 13 residues. V was cut by 0 bases and J by 7 bases, with 9 bases left in between.

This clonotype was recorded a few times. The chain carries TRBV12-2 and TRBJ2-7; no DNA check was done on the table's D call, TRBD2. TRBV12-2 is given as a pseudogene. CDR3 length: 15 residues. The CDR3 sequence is CASRLVLAGGGEQYF. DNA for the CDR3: TGTGCAAGTCGCTTAGTACTAGCGGGAGGAGGCGAGCAGTACTTC.

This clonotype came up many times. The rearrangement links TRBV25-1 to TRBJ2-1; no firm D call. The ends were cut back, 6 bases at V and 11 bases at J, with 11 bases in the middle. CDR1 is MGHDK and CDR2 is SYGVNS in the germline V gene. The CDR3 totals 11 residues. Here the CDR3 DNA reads TGTGCCAGCAGCCAATTTCCTAAGCAGTTCTTC. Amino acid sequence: CASSQFPKQFF.

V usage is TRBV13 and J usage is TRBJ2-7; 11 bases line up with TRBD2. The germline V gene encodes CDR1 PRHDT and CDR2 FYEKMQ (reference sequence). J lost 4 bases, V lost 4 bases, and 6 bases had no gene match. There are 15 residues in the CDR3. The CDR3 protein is CASSSPGLAVYEQYF. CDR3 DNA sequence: TGTGCCAGCAGCTCTCCGGGACTAGCGGTTTACGAGCAGTACTTC.

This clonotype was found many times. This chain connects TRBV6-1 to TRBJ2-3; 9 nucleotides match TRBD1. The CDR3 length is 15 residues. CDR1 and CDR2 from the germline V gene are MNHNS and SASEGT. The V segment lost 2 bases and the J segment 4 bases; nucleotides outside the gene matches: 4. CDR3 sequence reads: CASSEMGTGPDTQYF. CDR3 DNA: TGTGCCAGCAGTGAAATGGGGACAGGGCCAGATACGCAGTATTTT.

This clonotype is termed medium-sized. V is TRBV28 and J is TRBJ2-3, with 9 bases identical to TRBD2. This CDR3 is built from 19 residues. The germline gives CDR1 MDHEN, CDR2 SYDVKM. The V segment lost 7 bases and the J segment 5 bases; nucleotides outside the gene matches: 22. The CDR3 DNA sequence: TGTGCCAGCACCGCGGCTTTTGGCGGGAGGGCTGGATGGGGAGATACGCAGTATTTT. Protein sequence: CASTAAFGGRAGWGDTQYF.

CDR3 bases: TGTGCCAGCAGCCCGCTTGGGCCCCAGCATTTT. Translating it yields CASSPLGPQHF. The chain carries TRBV7-8 and TRBJ1-5; D not resolved. Germline V gives CDR1 SGHVS, CDR2 FQNEAQ. The CDR3 consists of 11 residues. Trimming took 5 bases from V and 9 from J, leaving 8 bases between them.

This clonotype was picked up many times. The CDR3 DNA follows: TGTGCCAGTGTCGGGGTGCGCCACGAGCAGTACTTC. Protein sequence: CASVGVRHEQYF. This rearrangement joins TRBV7-9 to TRBJ2-7; D is possibly TRBD2 (5 bases). CDR3 length: 12 residues. V was trimmed by 9 bases and J by 5 bases, leaving 14 bases between them. Per germline, CDR1 SEHNR and CDR2 FQNEAQ (reference sequence).

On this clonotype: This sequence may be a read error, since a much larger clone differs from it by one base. CDR3 in amino acids: CASSPVMMNTEAFF. The DNA of the CDR3 is TGTGCCAGCAGCCCGGTGATGATGAACACTGAAGCTTTCTTT. The gene calls are TRBV6-5 and TRBJ1-1; the D is unclear. The germline CDR1 and CDR2 sequences are MNHEY and SVGAGI. Trimming left V 6 bases short and J 0 bases short, with 11 bases between. The CDR3 contains 14 residues.

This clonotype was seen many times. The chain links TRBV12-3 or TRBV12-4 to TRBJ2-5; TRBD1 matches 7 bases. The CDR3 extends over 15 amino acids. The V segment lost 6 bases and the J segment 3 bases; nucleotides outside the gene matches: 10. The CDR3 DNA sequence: TGTGCCAGCAGCTGGGGACAGACGATAAAAGAGACCCAGTACTTC. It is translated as CASSWGQTIKETQYF.

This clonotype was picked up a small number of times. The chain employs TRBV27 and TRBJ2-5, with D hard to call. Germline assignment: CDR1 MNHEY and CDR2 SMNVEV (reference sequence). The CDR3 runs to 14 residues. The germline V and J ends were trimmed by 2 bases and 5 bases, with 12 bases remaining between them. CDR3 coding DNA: TGTGCCAGCAGTTTAACGGCTCGGACGGAGACCCAGTACTTC. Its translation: CASSLTARTETQYF.

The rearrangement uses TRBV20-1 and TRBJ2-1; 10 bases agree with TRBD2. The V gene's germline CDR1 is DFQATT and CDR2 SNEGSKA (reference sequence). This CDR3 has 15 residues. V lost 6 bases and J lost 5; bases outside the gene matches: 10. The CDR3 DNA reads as TGCAGTGCGGCCCCCCCTAGCGGGAGCGACAATGAGCAGTTCTTC. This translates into CSAAPPSGSDNEQFF.

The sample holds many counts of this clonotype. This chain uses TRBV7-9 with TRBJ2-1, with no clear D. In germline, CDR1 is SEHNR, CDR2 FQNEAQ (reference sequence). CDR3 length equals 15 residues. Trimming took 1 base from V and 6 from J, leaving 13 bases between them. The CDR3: CASSLGKAARNEQFF. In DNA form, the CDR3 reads TGTGCCAGCAGCTTAGGGAAAGCTGCTCGCAATGAGCAGTTCTTC. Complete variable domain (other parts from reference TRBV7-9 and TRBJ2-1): DTGVSQNPRHKITKRGQNVTFRCDPISEHNRLYWYRQTLGQGPEFLTYFQNEAQLEKSRLLSDRFSAERPKGSFSTLEIQRTEQGDSAMYLCASSLGKAARNEQFFGPGTRLTVL.

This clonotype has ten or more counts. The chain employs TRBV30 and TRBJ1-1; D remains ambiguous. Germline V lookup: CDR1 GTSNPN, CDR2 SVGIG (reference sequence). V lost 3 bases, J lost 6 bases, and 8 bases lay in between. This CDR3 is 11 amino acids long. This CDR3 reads CAWRRGSEAFF. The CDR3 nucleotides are TGTGCCTGGAGGCGAGGCTCTGAAGCTTTCTTT.

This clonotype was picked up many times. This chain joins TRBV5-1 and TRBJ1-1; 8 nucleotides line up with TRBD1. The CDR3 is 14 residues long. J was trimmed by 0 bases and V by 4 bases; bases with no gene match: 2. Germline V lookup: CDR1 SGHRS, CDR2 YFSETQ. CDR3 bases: TGCGCCAGCAGCATACAGGGGGTGAACACTGAAGCTTTCTTT. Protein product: CASSIQGVNTEAFF.

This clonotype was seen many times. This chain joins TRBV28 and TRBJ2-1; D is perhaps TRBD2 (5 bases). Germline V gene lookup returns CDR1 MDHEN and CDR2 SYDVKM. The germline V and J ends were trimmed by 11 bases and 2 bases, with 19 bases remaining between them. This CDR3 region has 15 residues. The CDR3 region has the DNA TGTGCCTGTTTCGGAGGACTCAGACCCTACAATGAGCAGTTCTTC. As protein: CACFGGLRPYNEQFF.